The T cell receptor beta chain under discussion was sequenced for a study of blood T cell repertoires in COVID-19. The count of this clone is one. Clones were sequenced by immunoSEQ multiplex PCR, and TCRdb holds only the in-frame ones, with some missing. The sample contains approximately 68,000 clones, 65% to 90% of which appear only once. Trimming cost V 2 bases and J 4 bases, with 10 bases left between them. The CDR3 consists of 13 residues. Looked up from germline, CDR1 is SGHNT and CDR2 is YYREEE (reference sequence). The chain joins TRBV5-4 to TRBJ2-7, with TRBD2 as a possible D gene (5 bases). The TCR was taken from a man aged 65-85 years with active or convalescent COVID-19. The sample consisted of peripheral blood. Written as DNA, the CDR3 is TGTGCCAGCAGCTTTACGGGGTCGTACGAGCAGTACTTC. Encoded protein: CASSFTGSYEQYF.